The clone carrying this TCR beta chain showed up many times. The antigen is unknown. The data are from a study of CD8 T cells in ankylosing spondylitis. Points from the study as a whole: Certain motif variants had earlier been reported in reactive arthritis synovial fluid and blood. CD8+ by phenotype, disease-linked clones were relatively rare in peripheral blood. Seemingly characteristic of ankylosing spondylitis blood was a TCR beta motif consisting of fewer than 10 highly homologous variants. Reports say disease-linked clones showed up significantly more in matched ankylosing spondylitis synovial fluid.

Quantitative molecular-barcoded 5'-RACE generated the TCR beta libraries. MiXCR, applied by TCRdb to the 5' RACE reads, yields one record per CDR3 protein. The table has 200,000 to 250,000 distinct CDR3 sequences, 7.3% seen once. Germline lookup yields CDR1 SGHAT and CDR2 FQNNGV. J gave up 1 base and V 5 bases, and 7 bases lay outside the gene matches. The length of the CDR3 is 15 residues. The genes are TRBV11-2 and TRBJ1-1; TRBD1 agrees at 7 bases. This receptor was obtained from a male donor with ankylosing spondylitis. Source material: blood, either unsorted or a sorted T cell fraction (not recorded which). The CDR3 nucleotides read TGTGCCAGCAGCGTCCGACAGGGAAAGAACACTGAAGCTTTCTTT. Translating gives CASSVRQGKNTEAFF. Full variable domain (remainder filled in from reference TRBV11-2 and TRBJ1-1): EAGVAQSPRYKIIEKRQSVAFWCNPISGHATLYWYQQILGQGPKLLIQFQNNGVVDDSQLPKDRFSAERLKGVDSTLKIQPAKLEDSAVYLCASSVRQGKNTEAFFGQGTRLTVV.